This T cell receptor (beta chain) emerged from a study of T cell repertoires in aging, cancer and after chemotherapy. Multiplex touch-down PCR with TRB-A/B primers amplified rearranged V-D-J TRB sequences. Using its own MiXCR run on the multiplex PCR reads, TCRdb lists one record per CDR3 protein. This table has more than 10,000 distinct CDR3 sequences, approximately 29% appearing once. The CDR3 spans 18 residues. V lost 0 bases and J lost 2; bases outside the gene matches: 8. Notes on the study in general: Loss of evenness, beyond lost richness, contributed to age-related TCR diversity decline in cancer patients. In each cancer cohort, median generation probability increased across chemotherapy, suggesting thymic output rebounded.

Amplification of TCR beta used genomic DNA extracted from peripheral blood. This clonotype appeared a few times. Its specificity is unknown. The sequencing sample was made of blood. This receptor was taken from a human donor in good health. The donor label of this sample is uncertain. The rearrangement uses TRBV12-3 or TRBV12-4 and TRBJ1-5; 9 positions agree with TRBD1. The CDR3 region has the DNA TGTGCCAGCAGTTTAGCACCACAGGGGGCGGTTGGCAATCAGCCCCAGCATTTT. Amino acids: CASSLAPQGAVGNQPQHF.